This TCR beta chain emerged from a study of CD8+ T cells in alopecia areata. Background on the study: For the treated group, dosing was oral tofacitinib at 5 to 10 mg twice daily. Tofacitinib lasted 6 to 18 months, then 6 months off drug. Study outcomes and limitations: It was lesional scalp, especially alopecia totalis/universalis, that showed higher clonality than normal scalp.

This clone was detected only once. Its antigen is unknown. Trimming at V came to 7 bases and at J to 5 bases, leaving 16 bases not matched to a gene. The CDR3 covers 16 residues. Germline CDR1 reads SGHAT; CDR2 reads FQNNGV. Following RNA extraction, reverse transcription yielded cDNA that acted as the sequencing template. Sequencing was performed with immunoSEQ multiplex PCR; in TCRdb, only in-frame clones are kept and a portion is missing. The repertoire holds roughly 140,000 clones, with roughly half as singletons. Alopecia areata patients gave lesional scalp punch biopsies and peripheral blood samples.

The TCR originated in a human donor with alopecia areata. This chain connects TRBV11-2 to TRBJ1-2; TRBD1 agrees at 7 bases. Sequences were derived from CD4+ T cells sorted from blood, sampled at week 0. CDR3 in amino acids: CASTLASLGGDYGYTF. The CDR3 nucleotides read TGTGCCAGCACCCTAGCGTCGTTAGGGGGCGATTATGGCTACACCTTC.